This TCR beta chain was identified during a study of CD8 T cells in Susac syndrome. CD8+ and CD4+ T cells from blood underwent TCR beta sequencing, which was carried out in a high-throughput format. As controls, healthy donors matched for age and sex were used. FACS was used to enrich TEMRA cells, whereas the CD8+ and CD4+ T cells were obtained by negative isolation. Reverse transcription used 0.5 to 1 ug RNA and random hexamers. Across 54 Vbeta and 13 Jbeta, TCR beta CDR3 was amplified with immunoSEQ multiplex PCR. Via MiXCR, TCRdb re-called the immunoSEQ multiplex PCR reads, giving one row per CDR3 protein. The sample includes around 160,000 distinct CDR3 sequences, 93% seen only once; the top ten take just over 0.13%. The sample comprised CD4+ T cells from PBMCs. The receptor comes from a human donor in good health.

The CDR3, as DNA: TGCGCCAGCCGGAAACTAGCGGTGAGCTCCTACGAGCAGTACTTC. The encoded protein is CASRKLAVSSYEQYF. The rearrangement joins TRBV5-1 to TRBJ2-7; TRBD2 aligns across 8 bases. The trim removed 7 bases at V and 0 bases at J, leaving 9 bases unmatched. CDR1 is SGHRS and CDR2 is YFSETQ in the germline V gene. The CDR3 totals 15 residues. Full variable domain (rest looked up from reference TRBV5-1 and TRBJ2-7): KAGVTQTPRYLIKTRGQQVTLSCSPISGHRSVSWYQQTPGQGLQFLFEYFSETQRNKGNFPGRFSGRQFSNSRSEMNVSTLELGDSALYLCASRKLAVSSYEQYFGPGTRLTVT.